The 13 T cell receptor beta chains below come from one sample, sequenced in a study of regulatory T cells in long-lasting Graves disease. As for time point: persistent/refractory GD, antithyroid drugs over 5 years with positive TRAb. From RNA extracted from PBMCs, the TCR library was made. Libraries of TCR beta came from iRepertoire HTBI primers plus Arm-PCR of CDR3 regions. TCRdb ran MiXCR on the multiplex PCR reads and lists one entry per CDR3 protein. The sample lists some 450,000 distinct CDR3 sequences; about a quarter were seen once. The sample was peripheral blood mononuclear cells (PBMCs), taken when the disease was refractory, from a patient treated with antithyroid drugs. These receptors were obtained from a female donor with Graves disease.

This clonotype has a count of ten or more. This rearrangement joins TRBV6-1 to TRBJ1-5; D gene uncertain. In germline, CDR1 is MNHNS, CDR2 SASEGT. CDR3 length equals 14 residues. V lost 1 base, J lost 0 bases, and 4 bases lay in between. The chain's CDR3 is CASSEVGSNQPQHF. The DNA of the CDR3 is TGTGCCAGCAGTGAAGTTGGTAGCAATCAGCCCCAGCATTTT.

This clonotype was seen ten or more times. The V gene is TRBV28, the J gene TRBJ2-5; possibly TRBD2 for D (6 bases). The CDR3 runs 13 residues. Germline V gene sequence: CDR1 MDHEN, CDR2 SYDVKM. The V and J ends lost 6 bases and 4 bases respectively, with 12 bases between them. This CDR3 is CASSPGSGETQYF. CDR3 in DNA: TGTGCCAGCAGCCCCGGGAGCGGAGAGACCCAGTACTTC.

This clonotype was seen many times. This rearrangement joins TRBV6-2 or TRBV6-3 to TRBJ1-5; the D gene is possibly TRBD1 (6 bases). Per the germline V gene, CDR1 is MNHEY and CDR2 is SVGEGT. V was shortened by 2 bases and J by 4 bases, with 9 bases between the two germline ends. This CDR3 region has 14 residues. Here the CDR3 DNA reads TGTGCCAGCAGTTACGACAGGCTTAATCAGCCCCAGCATTTT. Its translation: CASSYDRLNQPQHF.

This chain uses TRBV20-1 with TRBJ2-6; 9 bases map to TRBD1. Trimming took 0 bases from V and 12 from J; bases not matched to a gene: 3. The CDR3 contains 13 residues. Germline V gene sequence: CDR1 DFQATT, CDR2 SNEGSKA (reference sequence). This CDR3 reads CSAREGTGFVLTF. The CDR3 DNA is TGCAGTGCTAGAGAAGGGACAGGGTTCGTCCTGACTTTC.

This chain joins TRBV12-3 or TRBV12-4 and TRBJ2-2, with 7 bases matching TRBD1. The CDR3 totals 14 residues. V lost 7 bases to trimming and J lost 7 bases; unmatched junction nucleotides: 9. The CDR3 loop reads CASIRQGRVGELFF. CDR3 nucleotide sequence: TGTGCCAGCATCAGACAGGGTCGAGTCGGGGAGCTGTTTTTT.

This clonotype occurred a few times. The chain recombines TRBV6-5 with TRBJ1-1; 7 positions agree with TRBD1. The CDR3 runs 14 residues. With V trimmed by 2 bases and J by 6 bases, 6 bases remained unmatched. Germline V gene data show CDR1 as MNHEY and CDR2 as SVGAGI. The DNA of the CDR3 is TGTGCCAGCAGTTACGGGGACAGAGGCTCTGAAGCTTTCTTT. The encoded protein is CASSYGDRGSEAFF.

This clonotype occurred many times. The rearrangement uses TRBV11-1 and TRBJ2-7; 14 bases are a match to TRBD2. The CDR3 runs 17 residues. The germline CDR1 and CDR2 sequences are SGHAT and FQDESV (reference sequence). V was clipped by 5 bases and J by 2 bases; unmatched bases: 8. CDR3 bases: TGTGCCAGCAGCCGGGCGGGACTAGCGGGAGTTGCCTACGAGCAGTACTTC. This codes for CASSRAGLAGVAYEQYF.

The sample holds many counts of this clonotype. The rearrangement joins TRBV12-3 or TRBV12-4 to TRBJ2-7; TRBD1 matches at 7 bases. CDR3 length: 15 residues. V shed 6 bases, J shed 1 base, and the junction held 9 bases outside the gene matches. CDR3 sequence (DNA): TGTGCCAGCAGCTATGGACCGGGACAGTCCTACGAGCAGTACTTC. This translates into CASSYGPGQSYEQYF.

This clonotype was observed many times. The DNA for the CDR3 is TGTGCCAGCAGTGCCCGCTCTAACATTCAGTACTTC. Translated: CASSARSNIQYF. The rearrangement joins TRBV6-1 to TRBJ2-4; D remains ambiguous. The CDR3 has 12 amino acids. Germline lookup yields CDR1 MNHNS and CDR2 SASEGT. With 4 bases removed from V and 7 bases from J, the gap between germline ends came to 8 bases.

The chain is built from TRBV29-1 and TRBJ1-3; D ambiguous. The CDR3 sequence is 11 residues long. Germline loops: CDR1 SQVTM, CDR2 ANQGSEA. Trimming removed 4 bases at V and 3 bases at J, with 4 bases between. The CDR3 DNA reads TGCAGCGTTGGACGTGGAAACACCATATATTTT. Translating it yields CSVGRGNTIYF. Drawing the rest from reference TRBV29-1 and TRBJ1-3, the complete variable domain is SAVISQKPSRDICQRGTSLTIQCQVDSQVTMMFWYRQQPGQSLTLIATANQGSEATYESGFVIDKFPISRPNLTFSTLTVSNMSPEDSSIYLCSVGRGNTIYFGEGSWLTVV.

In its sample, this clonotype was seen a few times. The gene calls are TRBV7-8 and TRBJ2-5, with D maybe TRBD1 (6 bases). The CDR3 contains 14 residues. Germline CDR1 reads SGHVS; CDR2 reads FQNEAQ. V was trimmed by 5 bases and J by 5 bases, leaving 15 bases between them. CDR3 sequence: CASSPRTVSETQYF. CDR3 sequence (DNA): TGTGCCAGCAGCCCTAGGACAGTTTCGGAGACCCAGTACTTC.

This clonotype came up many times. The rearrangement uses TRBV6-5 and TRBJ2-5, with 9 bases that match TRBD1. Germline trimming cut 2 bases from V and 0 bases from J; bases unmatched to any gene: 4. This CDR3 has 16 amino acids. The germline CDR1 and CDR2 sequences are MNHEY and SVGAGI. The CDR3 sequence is CASSYTGTGYQETQYF. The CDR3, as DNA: TGTGCCAGCAGTTACACCGGGACAGGGTACCAAGAGACCCAGTACTTC.

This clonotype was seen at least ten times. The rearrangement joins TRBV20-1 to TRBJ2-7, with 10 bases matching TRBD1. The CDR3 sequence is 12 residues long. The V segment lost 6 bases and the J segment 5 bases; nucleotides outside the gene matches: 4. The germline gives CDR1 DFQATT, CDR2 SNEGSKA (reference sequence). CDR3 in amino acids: CSAETGGDEQYF. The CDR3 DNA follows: TGCAGTGCGGAGACAGGGGGCGACGAGCAGTACTTC.